The 25 T cell receptor beta chains listed next were all sequenced from one sample in a study of cytomegalovirus exposure and HLA in healthy donors. TCRdb keeps only in-frame clones here, not all; method: immunoSEQ multiplex PCR. This repertoire shows 150,000 to 200,000 clones, 84% found once; its top ten account for about 7%. The sample was PBMCs. Every receptor here comes from a young man in good health and CMV-seropositive.

The chain combines TRBV6-6 with TRBJ2-7, with TRBD2 matching 8 bases. V shed 0 bases, J shed 0 bases, and the junction held 4 bases outside the gene matches. Looked up from germline, CDR1 is MNHNY and CDR2 is SVGAGI (reference sequence). CDR3 length equals 16 residues. The CDR3 sequence: CASSYSALAGSYEQYF. The CDR3 DNA is TGTGCCAGCAGTTACTCTGCTCTAGCGGGCTCCTACGAGCAGTACTTC.

J is TRBJ2-1 and V is TRBV5-8; tentatively, D is TRBD2 (5 bases). CDR3 size: 15 residues. V was clipped by 1 base and J by 6 bases, with 14 bases between them. The V gene's germline CDR1 is SGHTS and CDR2 YDEGEE. The CDR3 region is CASSLLEGWGNEQFF. CDR3 nucleotides: TGTGCCAGCAGCTTGCTAGAGGGATGGGGCAATGAGCAGTTCTTC.

V and J are TRBV27 and TRBJ2-6; maybe TRBD2 (5 bases). This CDR3 comprises 19 residues. Between the trimmed V and J ends, which lost 6 bases and 3 bases, there was a span of 24 bases. Germline V gene lookup returns CDR1 MNHEY and CDR2 SMNVEV (reference sequence). CDR3 residues: CASSAVTGIGSRGANVLTF. Written as DNA, the CDR3 is TGTGCCAGCAGCGCCGTGACGGGGATTGGGTCACGTGGGGCCAACGTCCTGACTTTC.

The chain recombines TRBV15 with TRBJ1-3, with 7 bases that match TRBD1. Unmatched junction bases numbered 2, after V lost 0 bases and J lost 3 bases. Germline V gives CDR1 LNHNV, CDR2 YYDKDF (reference sequence). The CDR3 consists of 15 residues. CDR3: CATSRERDSGNTIYF. CDR3 bases: TGTGCCACCAGCAGAGAAAGGGACAGTGGAAACACCATATATTTT. Looking up the rest from reference TRBV15 and TRBJ1-3 gives the full variable domain: DAMVIQNPRYQVTQFGKPVTLSCSQTLNHNVMYWYQQKSSQAPKLLFHYYDKDFNNEADTPDNFQSRRPNTSFCFLDIRSPGLGDTAMYLCATSRERDSGNTIYFGEGSWLTVV.

V is TRBV28 and J is TRBJ1-5; no clear D. The germline CDR1 and CDR2 sequences are MDHEN and SYDVKM. CDR3 length: 17 amino acids. The V end was cut by 2 bases, the J end by 2 bases, with 16 bases between. The CDR3 loop is CASSLGALTSGNQPQHF. DNA of the CDR3: TGTGCCAGCAGTTTAGGTGCGTTAACCTCGGGCAATCAGCCCCAGCATTTT. The variable domain in full, completed from reference TRBV28 and TRBJ1-5, reads DVKVTQSSRYLVKRTGEKVFLECVQDMDHENMFWYRQDPGLGLRLIYFSYDVKMKEKGDIPEGYSVSREKKERFSLILESASTNQTSMYLCASSLGALTSGNQPQHFGDGTRLSIL.

This clone was detected once. The chain combines TRBV15 with TRBJ2-1, with TRBD1 as a possible D gene (7 bases). The germline V gene encodes CDR1 LNHNV and CDR2 YYDKDF (reference sequence). This CDR3 is built from 14 residues. V was shortened by 0 bases and J by 14 bases, with 17 bases between the two germline ends. In DNA form, the CDR3 reads TGTGCCACCAGCAGAGATCTTGGCGGGACAGCAGAGTTCTTC. Translation: CATSRDLGGTAEFF.

The chain carries TRBV5-4 and TRBJ1-1; D perhaps matches TRBD1 (5 bases). The CDR3 length is 16 residues. CDR1 is SGHNT and CDR2 is YYREEE in the germline V gene (reference sequence). The V end lost 4 bases, the J end lost 1 base, and 17 bases lay between the germline ends. CDR3 in DNA: TGTGCCAGCAGCCTCCCCGGCGTTCAGGGGAACACTGAAGCTTTCTTT. Amino acids: CASSLPGVQGNTEAFF.

The rearrangement joins TRBV4-3 to TRBJ2-2; 10 bases map to TRBD2. The CDR3 has 16 residues. The trim removed 6 bases at V and 5 bases at J, leaving 9 bases unmatched. The germline gives CDR1 LGHNA, CDR2 YSLEER. DNA for the CDR3: TGCGCCAGCAGTGCTAGCGGGGGACAGGTGACCGGGGAGCTGTTTTTT. Translation gives CASSASGGQVTGELFF.

This clone is labeled as large. This chain connects TRBV25-1 to TRBJ2-7, with D maybe TRBD2 (5 bases). V dropped 6 bases and J dropped 2 bases, with 8 bases sitting between them. The CDR3 has 12 amino acids. The germline CDR1 and CDR2 sequences are MGHDK and SYGVNS. The CDR3 loop is CASSLGAYEQYF. The CDR3 nucleotides read TGTGCCAGCAGCCTGGGAGCCTACGAGCAGTACTTC.

V gene TRBV30 combines with J gene TRBJ1-5, with D possibly being TRBD1 (6 bases). Germline CDR1 GTSNPN, CDR2 SVGIG (reference sequence). This CDR3 comprises 15 residues. V shed 0 bases and J shed 5 bases, with 14 bases lying between them. The CDR3 region is CAWSVKGGSDQPQHF. The CDR3 coding sequence is TGTGCCTGGAGTGTGAAAGGGGGATCGGATCAGCCCCAGCATTTT.

The chain has TRBV29-1 and TRBJ2-4, with TRBD1 identical over 8 bases. Looked up from germline, CDR1 is SQVTM and CDR2 is ANQGSEA. The length of the CDR3 is 15 residues. J gave up 2 bases and V 7 bases, and 10 bases lay outside the gene matches. CDR3 in amino acids: CSAQGAVVTKNIQYF. As DNA, the CDR3 is TGCAGCGCTCAGGGGGCCGTCGTAACCAAAAACATTCAGTACTTC.

The CDR3 DNA follows: TGCGCCAGCAGCACCAGGACAGGGGGCACTGAAGCTTTCTTT. Translating it yields CASSTRTGGTEAFF. The rearrangement joins TRBV5-1 to TRBJ1-1; 10 nucleotides match TRBD1. V trimming: 4 bases; J trimming: 4 bases; junction bases outside the gene matches: 4. In germline, CDR1 is SGHRS, CDR2 YFSETQ. This CDR3 has 14 amino acids.

This chain uses TRBV28 with TRBJ2-6; D perhaps matches TRBD1 (5 bases). CDR1 is MDHEN, CDR2 SYDVKM, per germline. Deletions cut 3 bases from V and 0 bases from J, with 18 bases between. The CDR3 runs to 19 residues. The CDR3 DNA is TGTGCCAGCAGTTTTGGTGGCTTACAGGCCTACTCTGGGGCCAACGTCCTGACTTTC. Amino acid sequence: CASSFGGLQAYSGANVLTF.

V and J are TRBV15 and TRBJ2-5; no definite D call. The germline CDR1 and CDR2 sequences are LNHNV and YYDKDF (reference sequence). The V end was cut by 0 bases, the J end by 2 bases, with 10 bases between. This CDR3 is 15 amino acids long. In nucleotides, the CDR3 is TGTGCCACCAGCAGAGAGTTTGCAGGACAAGAGACCCAGTACTTC. This sequence encodes CATSREFAGQETQYF.

The V gene is TRBV9, the J gene TRBJ2-3, with unresolved D. CDR1 is SGDLS, CDR2 YYNGEE, per germline. With 0 bases removed from V and 0 bases from J, the gap between germline ends came to 11 bases. The CDR3 runs 16 residues. CDR3 DNA sequence: TGTGCCAGCAGCGTAGGGCCAGGCAGGAGCACAGATACGCAGTATTTT. Its protein is CASSVGPGRSTDTQYF.

The gene calls are TRBV5-1 and TRBJ2-5; tentatively, D is TRBD2 (6 bases). The CDR3 spans 14 residues. Looked up from germline, CDR1 is SGHRS and CDR2 is YFSETQ. Trimming left V 5 bases short and J 5 bases short, with 16 bases between. The CDR3 DNA is TGCGCCAGCAGTTCACGTGGAGGGGAGGAGACCCAGTACTTC. Its translation: CASSSRGGEETQYF.

J is TRBJ2-1 and V is TRBV18, with TRBD2 matching 8 bases. CDR1 is KGHSH, CDR2 LQKENI, per germline. V lost 3 bases to trimming and J lost 5 bases; unmatched junction nucleotides: 6. The CDR3 contains 15 residues. This chain's CDR3 is CASSPTREGNNEQFF. CDR3 coding DNA: TGTGCCAGCTCACCGACCCGGGAGGGTAACAATGAGCAGTTCTTC. The entire variable domain, with the rest obtained from reference TRBV18 and TRBJ2-1, is as follows: NAGVMQNPRHLVRRRGQEARLRCSPMKGHSHVYWYRQLPEEGLKFMVYLQKENIIDESGMPKERFSAEFPKEGPSILRIQQVVRGDSAAYFCASSPTREGNNEQFFGPGTRLTVL.

V usage is TRBV9 and J usage is TRBJ2-3; 7 nucleotides align to TRBD2. V shed 0 bases and J 0 bases; nucleotides not matched to a gene: 4. Looked up from germline, CDR1 is SGDLS and CDR2 is YYNGEE. The CDR3 is made up of 16 amino acids. The chain's CDR3 is CASSVGASGSTDTQYF. The CDR3 DNA follows: TGTGCCAGCAGCGTAGGGGCTAGCGGCAGCACAGATACGCAGTATTTT.

The V call is TRBV6-4, the J call TRBJ1-5; 9 bases match TRBD1. The trim removed 7 bases at V and 5 bases at J, leaving 12 bases unmatched. This CDR3 has 16 amino acids. Germline V gives CDR1 MRHNA, CDR2 SNTAGT. CDR3 nucleotides: TGTGCCAGCAACACCCGGGACAGGGAAGGAGATCAGCCCCAGCATTTT. Its translation: CASNTRDREGDQPQHF.

This sequence joins TRBV7-2 and TRBJ2-6; 8 bases are shared with TRBD1. Germline lookup yields CDR1 SGHTA and CDR2 FQGNSA. The CDR3 contains 17 residues. With V trimmed by 5 bases and J by 2 bases, 8 bases remained unmatched. The CDR3 reads CASSQTTTGAGANVLTF. For the CDR3, the DNA is TGTGCCAGCAGCCAAACCACGACAGGGGCTGGGGCCAACGTCCTGACTTTC.

The gene calls are TRBV6-1 and TRBJ2-1, with D possibly being TRBD2 (6 bases). Trimming stripped 1 base from V and 8 bases from J, with 12 bases between. Germline CDR1 reads MNHNS; CDR2 reads SASEGT. The CDR3 spans 14 residues. As DNA, the CDR3 is TGTGCCAGCAGTGAAGGGGGGGAGTGGGATGAGCAGTTCTTC. Translating gives CASSEGGEWDEQFF.

This rearrangement joins TRBV5-1 to TRBJ1-2; no definite D call. Trimming removed 0 bases at V and 3 bases at J, with 6 bases between. The germline V gene encodes CDR1 SGHRS and CDR2 YFSETQ. The CDR3 length is 13 residues. CDR3 amino acids: CASSLGPDYGYTF. CDR3 bases: TGCGCCAGCAGCTTGGGTCCGGACTATGGCTACACCTTC.

The rearrangement joins TRBV6-1 to TRBJ2-1; the match to TRBD1 covers 9 bases. Germline CDR1 MNHNS, CDR2 SASEGT. This CDR3 spans 15 amino acids. With 1 base clipped from V and 8 bases from J, the junction kept 6 bases outside the gene matches. The CDR3 loop reads CASSEETGGKDEQFF. CDR3 nucleotides: TGTGCCAGCAGTGAAGAGACAGGGGGAAAAGATGAGCAGTTCTTC.

V gene TRBV28 combines with J gene TRBJ2-7; TRBD2 is a possible D gene (6 bases). The CDR3 is 14 residues long. V lost 10 bases to trimming and J lost 4 bases, with 20 bases between them. The germline V gene encodes CDR1 MDHEN and CDR2 SYDVKM. CDR3 in amino acids: CATRLGPGGYEQYF. CDR3 nucleotide sequence: TGTGCCACCAGGTTAGGGCCTGGGGGGTACGAGCAGTACTTC.

The chain uses TRBV11-2 and TRBJ2-5, with TRBD2 matching over 11 bases. Trimming took 5 bases from V and 3 from J; bases not matched to a gene: 2. In germline, CDR1 is SGHAT, CDR2 FQNNGV. This CDR3 is built from 14 residues. In DNA, the CDR3 is TGTGCCAGCAGCAAGGGACTAGCGGAAGAGACCCAGTACTTC. Protein: CASSKGLAEETQYF.